A single sample gave rise to the 23 T cell receptor beta chains below, sequenced in a study of blood T cell repertoires in COVID-19. Assay used: immunoSEQ multiplex PCR; TCRdb lists only in-frame clones, some missing. The repertoire holds roughly 150,000 clones, with around four fifths as singletons. What was sequenced was peripheral blood. The source of these receptors is an elderly woman with COVID-19, enrolled during active disease.

This clone was detected only a few times. The CDR3: CASSLSGATEAFF. The CDR3, as DNA: TGTGCCAGCAGTTTATCAGGGGCCACTGAAGCTTTCTTT. The chain carries TRBV28 and TRBJ1-1, with D possibly being TRBD1 (6 bases). Germline CDR1 is MDHEN and CDR2 is SYDVKM. V lost 1 base to trimming and J lost 4 bases, with 7 bases between them. The CDR3 length is 13 residues.

CDR3 sequence (DNA): TGTGCCAGCAGTGAAGGTTTGCGAGGGACTGGGACCCAGTACTTC. Translated: CASSEGLRGTGTQYF. The chain is built from TRBV6-1 and TRBJ2-5; D is possibly TRBD2 (6 bases). This CDR3 spans 15 amino acids. V lost 1 base and J lost 7, with 16 bases in between. Germline assignment: CDR1 MNHNS and CDR2 SASEGT.

The rearrangement uses TRBV5-1 and TRBJ2-7; the match to TRBD2 covers 13 bases. Germline CDR1 SGHRS, CDR2 YFSETQ. Trimming at V came to 6 bases and at J to 2 bases, leaving 8 bases not matched to a gene. This CDR3 comprises 16 residues. The CDR3 reads CASNVAGTSGTYEQYF. DNA for the CDR3: TGCGCCAGCAACGTTGCCGGGACTAGCGGGACCTACGAGCAGTACTTC.

The chain combines TRBV3-1 (or the pseudogene TRBV3-2) with TRBJ1-5, with 9 bases identical to TRBD1. The J segment lost 7 bases and the V segment lost 6 bases, leaving 7 bases of the junction unmatched. The CDR3 has 14 amino acids. Germline V CDR1 and CDR2: LGHDT, YNNKEL (reference sequence). The CDR3 DNA sequence: TGTGCCAGCAGTCCGACGGGACAGGGCCAGCCCCAGCATTTT. It specifies CASSPTGQGQPQHF.

This chain joins TRBV6-4 and TRBJ2-7; 7 bases are shared with TRBD1. The CDR3 has 12 amino acids. Germline V CDR1 and CDR2: MRHNA, SNTAGT. Trimming removed 8 bases from V and 3 bases from J; junction bases left unmatched: 4. The CDR3 nucleotides read TGTGCCAGCCCCGGGACAGACTACGAGCAGTACTTC. Translation gives CASPGTDYEQYF.

This sequence joins TRBV7-9 and TRBJ2-3, with TRBD1 matching over 8 bases. With 5 bases clipped from V and 1 base from J, the junction kept 2 bases outside the gene matches. CDR1 is SEHNR, CDR2 FQNEAQ, per germline (reference sequence). The CDR3 runs to 14 residues. CDR3 nucleotides: TGTGCCAGCAGCATACAGGGGGGCACAGATACGCAGTATTTT. This codes for CASSIQGGTDTQYF.

This clone was found once. The rearrangement joins TRBV20-1 to TRBJ2-5; D is undetermined. V gave up 4 bases and J gave up 0 bases, with 3 bases separating them. The germline V gene encodes CDR1 DFQATT and CDR2 SNEGSKA (reference sequence). The CDR3 length is 11 residues. The CDR3 sequence is CSAIDQETQYF. DNA for the CDR3: TGCAGTGCTATAGACCAAGAGACCCAGTACTTC.

The rearrangement uses TRBV5-1 and TRBJ1-2, with TRBD1 identical over 11 bases. V gave up 3 bases and J gave up 7 bases; unmatched junction bases: 8. This CDR3 contains 15 residues. Germline V CDR1 and CDR2: SGHRS, YFSETQ. CDR3 nucleotide sequence: TGCGCCAGCAGCTACGGACAGGGGGCACGGTCTGGCTACACCTTC. Translation gives CASSYGQGARSGYTF. The full variable domain, its missing parts supplied by reference TRBV5-1 and TRBJ1-2, is KAGVTQTPRYLIKTRGQQVTLSCSPISGHRSVSWYQQTPGQGLQFLFEYFSETQRNKGNFPGRFSGRQFSNSRSEMNVSTLELGDSALYLCASSYGQGARSGYTFGSGTRLTVV.

The genes are TRBV5-6 and TRBJ1-5; D not certain. Germline V gives CDR1 SGHDT, CDR2 YYEEEE. The ends were cut back, 4 bases at V and 3 bases at J, with 11 bases in the middle. CDR3 length: 14 residues. CDR3 protein: CASSVYASNQPQHF. The CDR3 DNA follows: TGTGCCAGCAGCGTATACGCGTCCAATCAGCCCCAGCATTTT.

The chain is built from TRBV5-5 and TRBJ1-1, with D tentatively TRBD1 (6 bases). The germline V gene has CDR1 SGHKS and CDR2 YYEKEE (reference sequence). The CDR3 runs 12 residues. The V end lost 0 bases, the J end lost 9 bases, and 9 bases lay between the germline ends. CDR3 coding DNA: TGTGCCAGCAGCTTGGGACAGGTAAAAGCTTTCTTT. This gives the protein CASSLGQVKAFF.

The rearrangement uses TRBV7-2 and TRBJ1-5; a weak D match, TRBD1 (6 bases). V lost 5 bases, J lost 5 bases, and 10 bases lay in between. The CDR3 runs to 13 residues. Germline assignment: CDR1 SGHTA and CDR2 FQGNSA. The CDR3 DNA follows: TGTGCCAGCAGCCAGACAGGCCATCAGCCCCAGCATTTT. This codes for CASSQTGHQPQHF.

The V gene is TRBV9, the J gene TRBJ2-2, with 8 positions matching TRBD1. The CDR3 extends over 16 amino acids. Germline CDR1 is SGDLS and CDR2 is YYNGEE. The trim removed 2 bases at V and 1 base at J, leaving 4 bases unmatched. The DNA of the CDR3 is TGTGCCAGCAGCGTCAGACAGGGGATGAACACCGGGGAGCTGTTTTTT. This codes for CASSVRQGMNTGELFF.

In this sample, this clone turned up a few times. The J gene is TRBJ2-1, the V gene TRBV11-2, with D maybe TRBD1 (6 bases). V gave up 5 bases and J gave up 5 bases, with 10 bases separating them. The CDR3 runs 13 residues. The V gene's germline CDR1 is SGHAT and CDR2 FQNNGV. The CDR3 spells CASSQGLDNEQFF. The DNA of the CDR3 is TGTGCCAGCAGCCAGGGGTTAGACAATGAGCAGTTCTTC.

V usage is TRBV6-1 and J usage is TRBJ2-1, with D perhaps matching TRBD2 (5 bases). Between the trimmed V and J ends, which lost 2 bases and 4 bases, there was a span of 12 bases. CDR1 is MNHNS, CDR2 SASEGT, per germline. This CDR3 region has 15 residues. The CDR3 sequence is CASSEQPSQYNEQFF. CDR3 nucleotide sequence: TGTGCCAGCAGTGAACAGCCTAGCCAGTACAATGAGCAGTTCTTC.

V is TRBV5-1 and J is TRBJ2-1, with 9 bases lining up with TRBD2. V shed 2 bases and J 3 bases; nucleotides not matched to a gene: 3. The CDR3 loop spans 15 amino acids. Germline V gene lookup returns CDR1 SGHRS and CDR2 YFSETQ. The CDR3 reads CASSLHSGGYNEQFF. The CDR3, as DNA: TGCGCCAGCAGCTTACATAGCGGGGGCTACAATGAGCAGTTCTTC.

The V and J genes are TRBV19 and TRBJ1-4, with D unresolved. Germline lookup yields CDR1 LNHDA and CDR2 SQIVND (reference sequence). The length of the CDR3 is 15 residues. V lost 4 bases and J lost 0, with 9 bases in between. CDR3 DNA sequence: TGTGCCAGTAGTAGAGGCGGTGCAACTAATGAAAAACTGTTTTTT. Translated, it gives CASSRGGATNEKLFF.

The chain employs TRBV5-8 and TRBJ1-5; D is ambiguous. The V end was cut by 0 bases, the J end by 9 bases, with 7 bases between. The germline gives CDR1 SGHTS, CDR2 YDEGEE. CDR3 size: 12 residues. The CDR3 reads CASSLARLPQHF. CDR3 DNA: TGTGCCAGCAGCTTGGCCCGTCTGCCCCAGCATTTT.

The V call is TRBV18, the J call TRBJ2-1; D possibly corresponds to TRBD1 (6 bases). The CDR3 has 12 amino acids. With 3 bases removed from V and 12 bases from J, the gap between germline ends came to 12 bases. Looked up from germline, CDR1 is KGHSH and CDR2 is LQKENI. The CDR3 is CASSPDRPGQFF. CDR3 in DNA: TGTGCCAGCTCACCTGACAGGCCGGGGCAGTTCTTC.

V is TRBV6-1 and J is TRBJ2-5, with 7 nucleotides matching TRBD2. This CDR3 is 16 amino acids long. V shed 2 bases, J shed 5 bases, and the junction held 11 bases outside the gene matches. CDR1 is MNHNS, CDR2 SASEGT, per germline. CDR3 sequence (DNA): TGTGCCAGCAGTGAAACTTGGGGGGAGGGCCGGGAGACCCAGTACTTC. The encoded protein is CASSETWGEGRETQYF.

J is TRBJ1-5 and V is TRBV19; a weak D match, TRBD1 (5 bases). CDR1 is LNHDA and CDR2 is SQIVND in the germline V gene (reference sequence). The CDR3 has 14 residues. V shed 3 bases and J shed 6 bases, with 12 bases lying between them. CDR3 nucleotides: TGTGCCAGTAGTATCCTGGGGCGGAGTCAGCCCCAGCATTTT. Translating it yields CASSILGRSQPQHF.

The chain uses TRBV28 and TRBJ1-6; D is uncertain. The CDR3 runs 15 residues. V was shortened by 5 bases and J by 10 bases, with 18 bases between the two germline ends. CDR1 is MDHEN, CDR2 SYDVKM, per germline. The CDR3 protein is CASSDLGQGNSPLHF. CDR3 sequence (DNA): TGTGCCAGCAGTGACCTGGGCCAAGGTAACTCACCCCTCCACTTT.

The V and J genes are TRBV19 and TRBJ1-5; D remains ambiguous. The V end lost 3 bases, the J end lost 4 bases, and 7 bases lay between the germline ends. The CDR3 loop spans 13 amino acids. Germline CDR1 and CDR2: LNHDA and SQIVND (reference sequence). This CDR3 is CASSIIANQPQHF. The CDR3 coding sequence is TGTGCCAGTAGTATTATTGCGAATCAGCCCCAGCATTTT.

V gene TRBV6-2 or TRBV6-3 combines with J gene TRBJ2-1; no firm D call. The CDR3 has 16 residues. The V and J ends lost 0 bases and 0 bases respectively, with 9 bases between them. The V gene's germline CDR1 is MNHEY and CDR2 SVGEGT. The CDR3 loop reads CASSYSRKSSYNEQFF. The DNA of the CDR3 is TGTGCCAGCAGTTACTCAAGAAAGAGCTCCTACAATGAGCAGTTCTTC.